The 5 T cell receptor beta chains in this list originate from one sample, sequenced in a study of T-cell memory formation after mild COVID-19. From the 5' RACE reads, TCRdb called clonotypes with MiXCR, one entry per CDR3 protein. The table has 450,000 or so distinct CDR3 sequences, around a quarter seen once. Sequenced input: PBMCs or a T cell subset sorted from them (not recorded which). The receptors originated from an adult woman who had mild COVID-19 (a few samples of this study predate the infection). Cell type and time point are not known.

This clonotype was seen more than once but under ten times. The genes are TRBV6-5 and TRBJ2-1; D possibly corresponds to TRBD2 (6 bases). The CDR3 extends over 13 amino acids. The V end was cut by 2 bases, the J end by 15 bases, with 17 bases between. Germline CDR1 reads MNHEY; CDR2 reads SVGAGI. The DNA for the CDR3 is TGTGCCAGCAGTTACGCCGGGGGTACAGAGAGGTTCTTC. This codes for CASSYAGGTERFF.

This clonotype was counted many times. CDR3 sequence: CASSLGPSGKTQYF. The CDR3 bases are TGCGCCAGCAGCTTGGGTCCTAGCGGTAAAACGCAGTATTTT. This chain uses TRBV5-1 with TRBJ2-3, with TRBD2 identical over 7 bases. The germline V gene has CDR1 SGHRS and CDR2 YFSETQ. V was clipped by 0 bases and J by 9 bases; unmatched bases: 7. The CDR3 has 14 residues. Full variable domain (rest looked up from reference TRBV5-1 and TRBJ2-3): KAGVTQTPRYLIKTRGQQVTLSCSPISGHRSVSWYQQTPGQGLQFLFEYFSETQRNKGNFPGRFSGRQFSNSRSEMNVSTLELGDSALYLCASSLGPSGKTQYFGPGTRLTVL.

The rearrangement links TRBV12-3 or TRBV12-4 to TRBJ1-1, with D uncertain. The CDR3 is 16 amino acids. With 5 bases removed from V and 0 bases from J, the gap between germline ends came to 16 bases. CDR3: CASSPLRSLLNTEAFF. CDR3 sequence (DNA): TGTGCCAGCAGTCCATTAAGGAGCCTACTGAACACTGAAGCTTTCTTT.

V gene TRBV5-4 combines with J gene TRBJ1-1; D not resolved. The CDR3 spans 15 residues. The germline V gene has CDR1 SGHNT and CDR2 YYREEE (reference sequence). V gave up 0 bases and J gave up 4 bases, with 13 bases separating them. This CDR3 reads CASSLVIVKVTEAFF. The CDR3 region has the DNA TGTGCCAGCAGCTTGGTGATCGTTAAGGTCACTGAAGCTTTCTTT.

The sample holds a few counts of this clonotype. This sequence joins TRBV29-1 and TRBJ2-4, with D perhaps TRBD1 (5 bases). CDR1 is SQVTM and CDR2 is ANQGSEA in the germline V gene. This CDR3 is built from 14 residues. V was shortened by 5 bases and J by 3 bases, with 14 bases between the two germline ends. The CDR3 is CSVRTLINKNIQYF. The CDR3 bases are TGCAGCGTTCGGACACTGATAAACAAAAACATTCAGTACTTC.